The 16 T cell receptor beta chains in this list originate from one sample, sequenced in a study of control samples from healthy donors and cancer patients. The table came from immunoSEQ multiplex PCR; TCRdb's copy has only in-frame clones and leaves some out. This table has around 50,000 clones, just over 85% appearing once. What was sequenced was PBMCs. The receptors were gathered from a woman aged 45-65 years with lung cancer.

The chain links TRBV2 to TRBJ1-1, with 7 nucleotides matching TRBD1. CDR1 SNHLY and CDR2 FYNNEI come from the germline V gene. J was trimmed by 4 bases and V by 3 bases; bases with no gene match: 5. The CDR3 is made up of 14 amino acids. The CDR3 DNA reads TGTGCCAGCAGTGAGATAGGGGGCACCACTGAAGCTTTCTTT. Translated, it gives CASSEIGGTTEAFF.

V gene TRBV28 combines with J gene TRBJ1-2, with D hard to call. The CDR3 spans 13 residues. Germline assignment: CDR1 MDHEN and CDR2 SYDVKM. V was shortened by 8 bases and J by 6 bases, with 16 bases between the two germline ends. CDR3 DNA sequence: TGTGCCAGCGGTACGTCCGAGGGTGATGGCTACACCTTC. Residues: CASGTSEGDGYTF.

Worth noting for this clone: At one boundary the junction diverges from the germline segment, which might be a read error. The chain is built from TRBV27 and TRBJ1-2, with 7 bases identical to TRBD1. From germline, CDR1 is MNHEY and CDR2 SMNVEV (reference sequence). The CDR3 runs to 16 residues. CDR3 amino acids: CAGSYTNMTGRRGYTF. For the CDR3, the DNA is TGTGCCGGCAGTTATACGAATATGACAGGGCGGAGGGGCTACACCTTC.

The V call is TRBV7-9, the J call TRBJ1-2; D perhaps matches TRBD1 (5 bases). CDR1 SEHNR and CDR2 FQNEAQ come from the germline V gene (reference sequence). The V end lost 1 base, the J end lost 0 bases, and 9 bases lay between the germline ends. The CDR3 extends over 15 amino acids. Written as DNA, the CDR3 is TGTGCCAGCAGCTTAGTGGACATTGCTAACTATGGCTACACCTTC. Its translation: CASSLVDIANYGYTF.

The gene calls are TRBV24-1 and TRBJ2-3; 10 nucleotides match TRBD1. There are 13 residues in the CDR3. V dropped 9 bases and J dropped 3; count of bases not matched to a gene: 2. CDR1 is KGHDR, CDR2 SFDVKD, per germline. The CDR3 nucleotides read TGTGCCACCGGGGGACAGGGGACAGATACGCAGTATTTT. Its protein product is CATGGQGTDTQYF.

The CDR3 here is CASSGGQGHWELFF. CDR3 nucleotides: TGTGCCAGCAGTGGAGGACAGGGTCACTGGGAGCTGTTTTTT. This sequence joins TRBV27 and TRBJ2-2; 8 nucleotides align to TRBD1. The V gene end was trimmed by 5 bases and the J gene end by 9 bases; junction bases not matched to a gene: 8. Germline values: CDR1 MNHEY, CDR2 SMNVEV (reference sequence). The CDR3 runs to 14 residues.

The chain couples TRBV20-1 to TRBJ1-1; D is uncertain. The V end lost 3 bases, the J end lost 11 bases, and 10 bases lay between the germline ends. The germline gives CDR1 DFQATT, CDR2 SNEGSKA (reference sequence). The CDR3 covers 10 residues. CDR3 amino acids: CSARVIEAFF. The CDR3 bases are TGCAGTGCTAGGGTAATTGAGGCTTTCTTT.

The rearrangement links TRBV30 to TRBJ1-1; D uncertain. The CDR3 spans 13 residues. The germline V gene encodes CDR1 GTSNPN and CDR2 SVGIG (reference sequence). CDR3 bases: TGTGCTCGGGTCGGTGTGGGGAACACTGAAGCTTTCTTT. This sequence encodes CARVGVGNTEAFF.

This clone was found once. V gene TRBV28 combines with J gene TRBJ1-5; 10 bases match TRBD1. The junction had 3 bases not matched to a gene; V was cut back by 6 bases and J by 7 bases. The length of the CDR3 is 13 residues. Germline values: CDR1 MDHEN, CDR2 SYDVKM. The CDR3 protein is CASRDRGEQPQHF. The DNA for the CDR3 is TGTGCCAGCAGGGACAGGGGGGAACAGCCCCAGCATTTT. The full variable domain, with the rest looked up from reference TRBV28 and TRBJ1-5, is DVKVTQSSRYLVKRTGEKVFLECVQDMDHENMFWYRQDPGLGLRLIYFSYDVKMKEKGDIPEGYSVSREKKERFSLILESASTNQTSMYLCASRDRGEQPQHFGDGTRLSIL.

The chain couples TRBV28 to TRBJ2-7; possible D gene TRBD2, 5 bases. V shed 4 bases and J shed 7 bases, with 23 bases lying between them. Germline lookup yields CDR1 MDHEN and CDR2 SYDVKM. This CDR3 has 16 residues. The CDR3 here is CASSSRTESLSGEQYF. The CDR3 DNA sequence: TGTGCCAGCAGTTCCCGGACCGAATCCTTATCGGGGGAGCAGTACTTC.

The rearrangement links TRBV28 to TRBJ1-6; D not certain. V was pared by 5 bases and J by 16 bases, with 18 bases between. From germline, CDR1 is MDHEN and CDR2 SYDVKM. This CDR3 region has 13 residues. The chain's CDR3 is CASSQLDRTSLHF. The CDR3 DNA reads TGTGCCAGCAGTCAACTCGACCGGACCAGTCTCCACTTT.

The CDR3 reads CASSLYIGELFF. In DNA form, the CDR3 reads TGTGCCAGCAGCTTATACATCGGGGAGCTGTTTTTT. V usage is TRBV7-2 and J usage is TRBJ2-2; no firm D call. The germline V gene has CDR1 SGHTA and CDR2 FQGNSA. The CDR3 extends over 12 amino acids. V was clipped by 2 bases and J by 7 bases, with 5 bases between them.

V gene TRBV19 combines with J gene TRBJ1-6; TRBD1 aligns across 8 bases. CDR1 is LNHDA and CDR2 is SQIVND in the germline V gene (reference sequence). The CDR3 totals 14 residues. V shed 3 bases, J shed 8 bases, and the junction held 3 bases outside the gene matches. This chain's CDR3 is CASSITQGDSPLHF. CDR3 coding DNA: TGTGCCAGTAGTATCACACAGGGGGATTCACCCCTCCACTTT.

The rearrangement links TRBV7-9 to TRBJ1-3; D is unresolved. With 1 base removed from V and 4 bases from J, the gap between germline ends came to 5 bases. The germline gives CDR1 SEHNR, CDR2 FQNEAQ (reference sequence). CDR3 length: 13 amino acids. CDR3 sequence reads: CASSLEGGNTIYF. For the CDR3, the DNA is TGTGCCAGCAGCTTAGAAGGAGGAAACACCATATATTTT.

In DNA, the CDR3 is TGCAGCGTTGAATGGGGTCACGGGGCCAATAATGGCTACACCTTC. Translation: CSVEWGHGANNGYTF. This chain connects TRBV29-1 to TRBJ1-2; TRBD1 might be the D (5 bases). This CDR3 contains 15 residues. Germline V gene lookup returns CDR1 SQVTM and CDR2 ANQGSEA. Trimming removed 2 bases at V and 6 bases at J, with 19 bases between.

The table lists this clone with a few counts. The rearrangement uses TRBV19 and TRBJ1-5, with 9 nucleotides matching TRBD1. Germline assignment: CDR1 LNHDA and CDR2 SQIVND (reference sequence). This CDR3 is built from 15 residues. J was trimmed by 1 base and V by 5 bases; bases with no gene match: 3. Here the CDR3 DNA reads TGTGCCAGTAGTTCAGGGACAGGGAGCAATCAGCCCCAGCATTTT. Its protein is CASSSGTGSNQPQHF.